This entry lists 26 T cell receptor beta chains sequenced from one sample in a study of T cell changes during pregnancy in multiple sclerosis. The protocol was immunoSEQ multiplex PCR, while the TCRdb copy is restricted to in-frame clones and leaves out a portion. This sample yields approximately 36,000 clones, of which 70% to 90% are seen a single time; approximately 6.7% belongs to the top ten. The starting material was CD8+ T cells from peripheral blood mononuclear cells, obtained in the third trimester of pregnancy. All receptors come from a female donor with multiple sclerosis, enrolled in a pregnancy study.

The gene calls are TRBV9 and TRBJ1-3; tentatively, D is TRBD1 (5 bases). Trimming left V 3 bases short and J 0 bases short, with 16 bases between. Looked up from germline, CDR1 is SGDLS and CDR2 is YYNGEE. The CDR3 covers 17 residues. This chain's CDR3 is CASSDPRGESSGNTIYF. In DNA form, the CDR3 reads TGTGCCAGCAGCGACCCAAGGGGTGAAAGCTCTGGAAACACCATATATTTT.

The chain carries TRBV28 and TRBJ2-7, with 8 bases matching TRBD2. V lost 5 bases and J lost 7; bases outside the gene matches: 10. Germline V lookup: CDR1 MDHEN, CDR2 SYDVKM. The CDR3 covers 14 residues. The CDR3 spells CASSPRTERGEQYF. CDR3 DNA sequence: TGTGCCAGCAGTCCGAGGACAGAGCGGGGGGAGCAGTACTTC.

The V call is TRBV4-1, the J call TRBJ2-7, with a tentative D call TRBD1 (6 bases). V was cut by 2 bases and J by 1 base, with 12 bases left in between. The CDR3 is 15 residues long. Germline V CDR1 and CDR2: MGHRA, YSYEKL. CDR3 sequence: CASSQRVQGSYEQYF. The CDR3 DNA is TGCGCCAGCAGCCAACGGGTCCAGGGGTCCTACGAGCAGTACTTC.

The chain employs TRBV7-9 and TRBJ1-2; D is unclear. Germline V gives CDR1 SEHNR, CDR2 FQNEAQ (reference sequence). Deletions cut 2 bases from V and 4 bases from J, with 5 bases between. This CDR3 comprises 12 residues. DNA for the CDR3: TGTGCCAGCAGCTTACCGGTCTATGGCTACACCTTC. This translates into CASSLPVYGYTF. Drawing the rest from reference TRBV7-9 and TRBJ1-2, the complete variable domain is DTGVSQNPRHKITKRGQNVTFRCDPISEHNRLYWYRQTLGQGPEFLTYFQNEAQLEKSRLLSDRFSAERPKGSFSTLEIQRTEQGDSAMYLCASSLPVYGYTFGSGTRLTVV.

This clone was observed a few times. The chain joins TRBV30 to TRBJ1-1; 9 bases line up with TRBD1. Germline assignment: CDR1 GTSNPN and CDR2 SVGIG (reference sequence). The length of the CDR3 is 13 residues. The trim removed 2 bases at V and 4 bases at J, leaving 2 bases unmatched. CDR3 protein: CAWSQDRGTEAFF. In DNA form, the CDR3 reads TGTGCCTGGAGTCAGGACAGGGGCACTGAAGCTTTCTTT.

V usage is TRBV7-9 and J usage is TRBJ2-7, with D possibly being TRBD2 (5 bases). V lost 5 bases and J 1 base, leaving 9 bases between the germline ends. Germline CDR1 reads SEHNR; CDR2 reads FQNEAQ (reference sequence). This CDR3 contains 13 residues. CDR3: CASSPDLSYEQYF. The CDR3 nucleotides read TGTGCCAGCAGCCCGGACTTATCCTACGAGCAGTACTTC.

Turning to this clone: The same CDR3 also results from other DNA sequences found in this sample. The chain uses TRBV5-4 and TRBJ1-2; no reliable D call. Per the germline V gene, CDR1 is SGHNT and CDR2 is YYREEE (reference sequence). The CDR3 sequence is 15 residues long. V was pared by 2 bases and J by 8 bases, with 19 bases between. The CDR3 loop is CASSFKGGDPGGYTF. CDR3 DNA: TGTGCCAGCAGCTTTAAGGGAGGTGACCCTGGAGGCTACACCTTC.

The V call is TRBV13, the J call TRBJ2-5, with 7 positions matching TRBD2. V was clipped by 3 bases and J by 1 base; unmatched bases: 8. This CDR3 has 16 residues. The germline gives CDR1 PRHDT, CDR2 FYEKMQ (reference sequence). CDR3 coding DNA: TGTGCCAGCAGCTTCTCTGGCGGGGGTGGCCAAGAGACCCAGTACTTC. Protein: CASSFSGGGGQETQYF.

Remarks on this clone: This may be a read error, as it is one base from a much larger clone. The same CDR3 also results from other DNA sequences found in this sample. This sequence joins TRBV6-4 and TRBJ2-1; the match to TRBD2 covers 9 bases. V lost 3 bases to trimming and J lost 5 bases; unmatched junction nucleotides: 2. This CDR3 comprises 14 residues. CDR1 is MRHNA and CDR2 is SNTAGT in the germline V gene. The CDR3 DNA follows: TGTGCCAGCAGTGAAGCGGGGGGCCACAATGAGCAGTTCTTC. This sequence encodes CASSEAGGHNEQFF.

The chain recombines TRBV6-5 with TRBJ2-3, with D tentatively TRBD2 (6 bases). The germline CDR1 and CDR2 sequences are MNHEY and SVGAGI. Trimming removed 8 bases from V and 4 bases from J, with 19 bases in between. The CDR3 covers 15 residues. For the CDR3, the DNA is TGTGCCAGCGGTCTACCGGGGGTCGAGTCAGATACGCAGTATTTT. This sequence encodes CASGLPGVESDTQYF.

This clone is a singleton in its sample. DNA for the CDR3: TGTGCCAGTAGTATTGCCCGGACAGGCTCCGAAGCTTTCTTT. Translating gives CASSIARTGSEAFF. The chain couples TRBV19 to TRBJ1-1, with 7 positions matching TRBD1. Losses at the gene ends were 3 bases for V and 8 bases for J; bases not matched to a gene: 9. The V gene's germline CDR1 is LNHDA and CDR2 SQIVND (reference sequence). This CDR3 has 14 residues.

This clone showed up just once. DNA for the CDR3: TGCGCCAGCAGTGTCGACAGGGGCTTCAATGAGCAGTTCTTC. It yields the protein CASSVDRGFNEQFF. V gene TRBV10-2 combines with J gene TRBJ2-1, with 8 bases that match TRBD1. This CDR3 has 14 amino acids. Germline V CDR1 and CDR2: WSHSY, SAAADI. The V gene end was trimmed by 4 bases and the J gene end by 6 bases; junction bases not matched to a gene: 5.

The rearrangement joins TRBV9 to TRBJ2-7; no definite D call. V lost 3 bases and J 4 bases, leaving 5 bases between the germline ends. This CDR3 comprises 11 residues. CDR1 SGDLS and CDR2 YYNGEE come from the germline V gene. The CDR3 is CASSAEYEQYF. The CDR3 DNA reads TGTGCCAGCAGCGCGGAGTACGAGCAGTACTTC.

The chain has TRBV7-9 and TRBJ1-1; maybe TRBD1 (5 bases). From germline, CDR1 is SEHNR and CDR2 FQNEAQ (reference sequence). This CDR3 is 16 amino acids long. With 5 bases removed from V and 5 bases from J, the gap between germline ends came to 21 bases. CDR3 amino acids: CASSTPKTVGYTEAFF. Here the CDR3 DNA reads TGTGCCAGCAGCACGCCCAAGACAGTGGGGTATACTGAAGCTTTCTTT.

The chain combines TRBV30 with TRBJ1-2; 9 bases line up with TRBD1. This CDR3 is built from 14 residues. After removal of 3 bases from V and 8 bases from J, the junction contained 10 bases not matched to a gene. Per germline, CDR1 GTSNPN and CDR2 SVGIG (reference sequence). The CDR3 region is CAWRVRDREFGYTF. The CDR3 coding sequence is TGTGCCTGGAGGGTCCGGGACAGGGAGTTCGGCTACACCTTC.

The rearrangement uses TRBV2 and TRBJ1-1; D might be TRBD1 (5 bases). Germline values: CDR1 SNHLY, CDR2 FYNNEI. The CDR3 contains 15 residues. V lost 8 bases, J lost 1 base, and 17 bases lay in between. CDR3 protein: CASSIPRETNTEAFF. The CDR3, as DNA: TGTGCCAGCTCAATCCCCAGGGAAACGAACACTGAAGCTTTCTTT.

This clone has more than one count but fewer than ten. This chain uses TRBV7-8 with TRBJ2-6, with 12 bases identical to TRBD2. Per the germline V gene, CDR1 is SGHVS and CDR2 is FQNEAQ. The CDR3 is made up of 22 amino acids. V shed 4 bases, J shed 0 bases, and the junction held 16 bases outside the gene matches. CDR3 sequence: CASSSRTLAGGTGSSGANVLTF. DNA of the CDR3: TGTGCCAGCAGCTCCCGAACACTAGCGGGGGGCACCGGCTCCTCTGGGGCCAACGTCCTGACTTTC. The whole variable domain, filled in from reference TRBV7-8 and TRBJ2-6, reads GAGVSQSPRYKVAKRGQDVALRCDPISGHVSLFWYQQALGQGPEFLTYFQNEAQLDKSGLPSDRFFAERPEGSVSTLKIQRTQQEDSAVYLCASSSRTLAGGTGSSGANVLTFGAGSRLTVL.

The CDR3 here is CASREGQWGSPLHF. CDR3 coding DNA: TGTGCCAGCAGAGAGGGACAGTGGGGTTCACCCCTCCACTTT. The genes are TRBV2 and TRBJ1-6; 7 bases match TRBD1. The CDR3 sequence is 14 residues long. Germline assignment: CDR1 SNHLY and CDR2 FYNNEI. V trimming: 6 bases; J trimming: 9 bases; junction bases outside the gene matches: 8.

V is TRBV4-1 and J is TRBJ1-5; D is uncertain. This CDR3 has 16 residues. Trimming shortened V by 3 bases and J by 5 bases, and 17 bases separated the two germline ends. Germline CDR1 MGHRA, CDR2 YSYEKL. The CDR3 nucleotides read TGCGCCAGCAGCCACCCCCCGGGTCTCCGGGATCAGCCCCAGCATTTT. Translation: CASSHPPGLRDQPQHF.

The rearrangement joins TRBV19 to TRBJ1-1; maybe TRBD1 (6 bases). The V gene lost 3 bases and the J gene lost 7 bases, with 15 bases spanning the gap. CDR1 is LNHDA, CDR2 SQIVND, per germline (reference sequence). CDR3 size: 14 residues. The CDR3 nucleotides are TGTGCCAGTAGTATGGGGGCTTTAGGAGGTGAAGCTTTCTTT. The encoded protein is CASSMGALGGEAFF.

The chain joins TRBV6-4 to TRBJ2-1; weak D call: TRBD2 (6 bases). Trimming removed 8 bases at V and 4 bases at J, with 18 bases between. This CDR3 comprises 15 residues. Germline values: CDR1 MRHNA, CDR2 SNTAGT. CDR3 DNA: TGTGCCAGCGCCCTTCGGGGGATGGGGTACAATGAGCAGTTCTTC. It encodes CASALRGMGYNEQFF.

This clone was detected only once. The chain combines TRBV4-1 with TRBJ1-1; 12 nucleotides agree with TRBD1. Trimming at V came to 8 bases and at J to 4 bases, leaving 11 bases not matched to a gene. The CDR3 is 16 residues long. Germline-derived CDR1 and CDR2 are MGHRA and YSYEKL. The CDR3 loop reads CASVPGTGGMSTEAFF. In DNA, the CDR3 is TGCGCCAGCGTCCCTGGGACAGGGGGCATGAGCACTGAAGCTTTCTTT.

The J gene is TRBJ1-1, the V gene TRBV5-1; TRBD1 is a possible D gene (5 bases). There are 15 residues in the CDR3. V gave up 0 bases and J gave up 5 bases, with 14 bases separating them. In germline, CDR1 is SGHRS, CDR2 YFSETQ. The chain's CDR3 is CASSLVVRVGTEAFF. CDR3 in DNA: TGCGCCAGCAGCTTGGTCGTCAGGGTGGGGACTGAAGCTTTCTTT.

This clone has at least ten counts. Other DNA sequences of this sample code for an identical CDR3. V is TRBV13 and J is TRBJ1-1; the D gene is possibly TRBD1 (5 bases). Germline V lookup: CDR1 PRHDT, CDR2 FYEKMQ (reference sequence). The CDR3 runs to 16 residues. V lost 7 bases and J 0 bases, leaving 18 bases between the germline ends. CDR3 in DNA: TGTGCCAGCATGGGGCTTACACCAGCGATGAACACTGAAGCTTTCTTT. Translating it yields CASMGLTPAMNTEAFF. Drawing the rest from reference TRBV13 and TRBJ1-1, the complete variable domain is AAGVIQSPRHLIKEKRETATLKCYPIPRHDTVYWYQQGPGQDPQFLISFYEKMQSDKGSIPDRFSAQQFSDYHSELNMSSLELGDSALYFCASMGLTPAMNTEAFFGQGTRLTVV.

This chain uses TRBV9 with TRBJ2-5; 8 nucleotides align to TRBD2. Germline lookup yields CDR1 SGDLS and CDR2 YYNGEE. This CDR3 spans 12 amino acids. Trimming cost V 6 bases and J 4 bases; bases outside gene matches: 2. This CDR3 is CASTGGGETQYF. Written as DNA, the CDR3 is TGTGCCAGCACGGGGGGGGGAGAGACCCAGTACTTC.

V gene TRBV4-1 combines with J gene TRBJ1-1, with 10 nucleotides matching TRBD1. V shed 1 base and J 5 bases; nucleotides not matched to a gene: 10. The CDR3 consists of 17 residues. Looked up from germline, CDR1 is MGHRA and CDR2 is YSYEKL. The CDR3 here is CASSQVMGDRGLTEAFF. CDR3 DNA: TGCGCCAGCAGCCAAGTTATGGGGGACAGGGGTTTGACTGAAGCTTTCTTT.